These 8 T cell receptor beta chains originate from one sample sequenced in a study of T cell responses to AZD1222 COVID-19 vaccine. The table came from immunoSEQ multiplex PCR; TCRdb's copy has only in-frame clones and leaves some out. The sample includes 150,000 to 200,000 clones, about 91% seen only once; the top ten take about 2.5%. The starting material was peripheral blood, obtained on day 0 of AZD1222 vaccination. The source of these receptors is an adult in good health.

The V call is TRBV4-3, the J call TRBJ1-2; 7 bases are shared with TRBD1. V lost 3 bases, J lost 7 bases, and 14 bases stayed unmatched. CDR1 LGHNA and CDR2 YSLEER come from the germline V gene. CDR3 length: 16 residues. CDR3 sequence (DNA): TGCGCCAGCAGCCACGAATTGGGACAGTCGGACGGTGGCTACACCTTC. Residues: CASSHELGQSDGGYTF.

The chain recombines TRBV12-2 with TRBJ1-1; the table assigns TRBD1, which was not confirmed against the DNA. TRBV12-2 is flagged as a pseudogene. This CDR3 has 12 residues. This chain's CDR3 is CASRHREAEAFF. The CDR3 nucleotides read TGTGCAAGTCGACACAGGGAAGCTGAAGCTTTCTTT.

V usage is TRBV28 and J usage is TRBJ2-7; D is perhaps TRBD2 (6 bases). Germline loops: CDR1 MDHEN, CDR2 SYDVKM. Between the trimmed V and J ends, which lost 4 bases and 4 bases, there was a span of 17 bases. The CDR3 runs to 15 residues. The CDR3 region is CASSSEGWGSYEQYF. CDR3 coding DNA: TGTGCCAGCAGTTCGGAGGGATGGGGGTCATACGAGCAGTACTTC.

This chain links TRBV29-1 with TRBJ1-1, with no clear D. The CDR3 totals 8 residues. Trimming removed 8 bases at V and 10 bases at J, with 8 bases between. Germline CDR1 and CDR2: SQVTM and ANQGSEA. The CDR3 nucleotides read TGCAGCCCCGAGGGAGCTTTCTTT. Residues: CSPEGAFF.

The CDR3 spells CASSRRESPYEQYF. The CDR3 coding sequence is TGTGCCAGCAGCCGCCGGGAATCCCCCTACGAGCAGTACTTC. This chain joins TRBV3-1 (or the pseudogene TRBV3-2) and TRBJ2-7; maybe TRBD2 (5 bases). The CDR3 sequence is 14 residues long. The germline CDR1 and CDR2 sequences are LGHDT and YNNKEL (reference sequence). The ends were cut back, 4 bases at V and 2 bases at J, with 12 bases in the middle.

The V and J genes are TRBV11-2 and TRBJ1-6; 9 bases line up with TRBD1. The CDR3 spans 16 residues. Germline lookup yields CDR1 SGHAT and CDR2 FQNNGV. V was pared by 6 bases and J by 10 bases, with 13 bases of the junction left unmatched. CDR3 in amino acids: CASRATFTGGGSPLHF. Written as DNA, the CDR3 is TGTGCCAGCAGGGCTACCTTCACAGGGGGCGGGTCACCCCTCCACTTT.

CDR3 amino acids: CASTQGNTIYF. The CDR3, as DNA: TGTGCCAGCACTCAGGGAAACACCATATATTTT. The chain is built from TRBV2 and TRBJ1-3; D is unclear. Germline V gives CDR1 SNHLY, CDR2 FYNNEI. The germline V and J ends were trimmed by 7 bases and 4 bases, with 5 bases remaining between them. The CDR3 spans 11 residues.

V usage is TRBV4-1 and J usage is TRBJ2-7; D is possibly TRBD2 (6 bases). With 0 bases removed from V and 4 bases from J, the gap between germline ends came to 13 bases. This CDR3 comprises 15 residues. Germline CDR1 MGHRA, CDR2 YSYEKL. CDR3 amino acids: CASSQDLATAYEQYF. In DNA form, the CDR3 reads TGCGCCAGCAGCCAAGACCTAGCGACCGCGTACGAGCAGTACTTC.